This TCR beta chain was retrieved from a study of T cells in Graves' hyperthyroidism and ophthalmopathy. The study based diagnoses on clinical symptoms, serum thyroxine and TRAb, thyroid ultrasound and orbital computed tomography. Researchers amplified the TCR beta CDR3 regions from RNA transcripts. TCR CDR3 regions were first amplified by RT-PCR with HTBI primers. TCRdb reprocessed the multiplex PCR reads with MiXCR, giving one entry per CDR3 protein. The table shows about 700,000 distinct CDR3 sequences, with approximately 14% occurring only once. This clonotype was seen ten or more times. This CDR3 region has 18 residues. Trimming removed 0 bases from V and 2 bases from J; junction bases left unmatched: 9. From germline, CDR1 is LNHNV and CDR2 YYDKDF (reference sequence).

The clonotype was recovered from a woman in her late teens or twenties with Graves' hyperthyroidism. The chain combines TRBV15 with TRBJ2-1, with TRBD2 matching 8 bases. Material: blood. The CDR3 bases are TGTGCCACCAGCAGAGATCTGGCTAGCGGGCACCCCTACAATGAGCAGTTCTTC. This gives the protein CATSRDLASGHPYNEQFF.